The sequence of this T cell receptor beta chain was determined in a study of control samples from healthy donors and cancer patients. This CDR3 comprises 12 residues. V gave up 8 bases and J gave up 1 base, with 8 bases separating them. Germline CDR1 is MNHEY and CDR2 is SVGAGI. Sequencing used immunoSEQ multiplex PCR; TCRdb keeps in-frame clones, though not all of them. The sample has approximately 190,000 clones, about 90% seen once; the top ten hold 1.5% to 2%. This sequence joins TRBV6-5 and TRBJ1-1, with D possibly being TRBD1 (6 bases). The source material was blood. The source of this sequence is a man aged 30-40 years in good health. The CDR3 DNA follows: TGTGCCAGCGGGACAAGGAACACTGAAGCTTTCTTT. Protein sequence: CASGTRNTEAFF.